The 10 T cell receptor beta chains below all came from one sample that was sequenced in a study of regulatory T cells in long-lasting Graves disease. For TCR beta, libraries came from iRepertoire HTBI primers and Arm-PCR of CDR3 regions. Using its own MiXCR run on the multiplex PCR reads, TCRdb lists one record per CDR3 protein. The top ten hold around 25% of the sample, which has 500,000 or so distinct CDR3 sequences, roughly a sixth seen once. The sample's time point: newly diagnosed GD, antithyroid drugs for less than 3 months. Researchers made the TCR library from RNA that was extracted from PBMCs. This sample also belongs to another study, concerning T cells in Graves' hyperthyroidism and ophthalmopathy.

Specimen: peripheral blood mononuclear cells (PBMCs), collected at new diagnosis, from a patient treated with antithyroid drugs. The receptors were sampled from a middle-aged woman with Graves disease.

This clonotype has a count of ten or more. The chain employs TRBV18 and TRBJ2-6, with TRBD1 matching over 7 bases. The length of the CDR3 is 15 residues. V was clipped by 4 bases and J by 2 bases; unmatched bases: 2. Germline assignment: CDR1 KGHSH and CDR2 LQKENI. The CDR3 DNA is TGTGCCAGCTCACTTGACAGGGCTGGGGCCAACGTCCTGACTTTC. Encoded protein: CASSLDRAGANVLTF.

This clonotype was found a few times. The chain is built from TRBV11-1 and TRBJ1-2; D not certain. This CDR3 is built from 13 residues. Trimming took off 2 bases at V and 8 bases at J, with 12 bases between the two ends. Looked up from germline, CDR1 is SGHAT and CDR2 is FQDESV (reference sequence). The CDR3: CASSLHGLLGYTF. The CDR3 nucleotides are TGTGCCAGCAGCTTACACGGACTTCTAGGCTACACCTTC.

This clonotype was found a few times. The chain uses TRBV3-1 and TRBJ2-5, with a possible D match to TRBD1 (7 bases). The germline V and J ends were trimmed by 7 bases and 2 bases, with 14 bases remaining between them. Germline assignment: CDR1 LGHDT and CDR2 YNNKEL (reference sequence). The CDR3 contains 14 residues. The CDR3 protein is CASNRGGRQETQYF. CDR3 bases: TGTGCCAGCAACAGGGGTGGGAGGCAAGAGACCCAGTACTTC.

This clonotype was seen only a few times. The chain couples TRBV10-3 to TRBJ2-3; D assignment may be TRBD1 or TRBD2 (5 bases each). Trimming stripped 2 bases from V and 13 bases from J, with 16 bases between. Germline V lookup: CDR1 ENHRY, CDR2 SYGVKD. CDR3 length: 13 amino acids. CDR3 residues: CAISELFGGEEYF. CDR3 nucleotides: TGTGCCATCAGTGAGCTCTTTGGGGGAGAGGAGTATTTT.

This clonotype has just a few counts. The rearrangement uses TRBV6-1 and TRBJ1-5, with D perhaps matching TRBD1 (6 bases). The germline gives CDR1 MNHNS, CDR2 SASEGT. The V gene lost 2 bases and the J gene lost 4 bases, with 9 bases spanning the gap. The CDR3 has 14 amino acids. DNA of the CDR3: TGTGCCAGCAGTGAATGGGGGGCTAATCAGCCCCAGCATTTT. Residues: CASSEWGANQPQHF.

In its sample, this clonotype was seen many times. CDR3 residues: CASSATGTGGLTDTQYF. In nucleotides, the CDR3 is TGTGCCAGCAGCGCCACCGGGACAGGGGGCCTCACAGATACGCAGTATTTT. The chain combines TRBV11-2 with TRBJ2-3; 12 bases agree with TRBD1. V shed 5 bases and J 2 bases; nucleotides not matched to a gene: 8. Germline V CDR1 and CDR2: SGHAT, FQNNGV. CDR3 length equals 17 residues. Full variable domain (outside the CDR3, taken from reference TRBV11-2 and TRBJ2-3): EAGVAQSPRYKIIEKRQSVAFWCNPISGHATLYWYQQILGQGPKLLIQFQNNGVVDDSQLPKDRFSAERLKGVDSTLKIQPAKLEDSAVYLCASSATGTGGLTDTQYFGPGTRLTVL.

This clonotype was detected only a few times. The chain uses TRBV10-3 and TRBJ2-1, with TRBD2 identical over 9 bases. V shed 0 bases and J 4 bases; nucleotides not matched to a gene: 4. Germline assignment: CDR1 ENHRY and CDR2 SYGVKD. The CDR3 loop spans 16 amino acids. CDR3 residues: CAISESGGGAYNEQFF. The CDR3 nucleotides are TGTGCCATCAGTGAGTCCGGCGGGGGGGCTTACAATGAGCAGTTCTTC.

This clonotype was observed a few times. The chain links TRBV5-4 to TRBJ2-7; no clear D. Germline loops: CDR1 SGHNT, CDR2 YYREEE (reference sequence). The V gene lost 2 bases and the J gene lost 3 bases, with 9 bases spanning the gap. The length of the CDR3 is 13 residues. The CDR3 protein is CASSFGSGYEQYF. DNA for the CDR3: TGTGCCAGCAGCTTCGGATCGGGCTACGAGCAGTACTTC.

This rearrangement joins TRBV19 to TRBJ1-1; D unclear. Looked up from germline, CDR1 is LNHDA and CDR2 is SQIVND (reference sequence). Trimming stripped 3 bases from V and 0 bases from J, with 11 bases between. This CDR3 region has 15 residues. Here the CDR3 DNA reads TGTGCCAGTAGTATGACCCGAGCAGTGAACACTGAAGCTTTCTTT. Residues: CASSMTRAVNTEAFF. The full variable domain, completed using reference TRBV19 and TRBJ1-1, is DGGITQSPKYLFRKEGQNVTLSCEQNLNHDAMYWYRQDPGQGLRLIYYSQIVNDFQKGDIAEGYSVSREKKESFPLTVTSAQKNPTAFYLCASSMTRAVNTEAFFGQGTRLTVV.

This clonotype was recorded many times. The gene calls are TRBV3-1 and TRBJ1-1, with D hard to call. This CDR3 has 14 residues. The V and J ends lost 7 bases and 0 bases respectively, with 12 bases between them. CDR1 LGHDT and CDR2 YNNKEL come from the germline V gene (reference sequence). The CDR3 coding sequence is TGTGCCAGCACCCGCTATGATGTGAACACTGAAGCTTTCTTT. Its translation is CASTRYDVNTEAFF.